The rows below give T cell receptor beta chains drawn from one sample of a study of blood T cell repertoires in COVID-19. The method was immunoSEQ multiplex PCR; TCRdb's version includes in-frame clones alone and lacks a portion of them. The data contain about 120,000 clones, about four fifths of them singletons. The sample comprised peripheral blood. These receptors were collected from a man in his 60s with active or convalescent COVID-19. CDR3s include the opening cysteine and the closing phenylalanine or tryptophan. The D gene is left open where the match is weak. For some rows the clone size is stated as once, few or many, or as a class when expanded; others skip it.

TRBD1	NA	TRBV7-3	13	TRBJ1-1	CASRDRGSTEAFF	TGTGCCAGTAGGGACAGGGGCTCGACTGAAGCTTTCTTT
TRBD2	NA	TRBV6-2/TRBV6-3	15	TRBJ2-5	CASSYSTSGRETQYF	TGTGCCAGCAGTTACTCGACTAGCGGGAGGGAGACCCAGTACTTC
TRBD2	few	TRBV27	17	TRBJ2-1	CASSPLRGREGQDEQFF	TGTGCCAGCAGTCCTCTCCGAGGGCGGGAGGGCCAGGATGAGCAGTTCTTC
TRBD2	NA	TRBV5-5	16	TRBJ2-5	CASSLVLAGYQETQYF	TGTGCCAGCAGCTTGGTCCTAGCGGGCTACCAAGAGACCCAGTACTTC
TRBD2	NA	TRBV6-2/TRBV6-3	13	TRBJ2-7	CASSISGSYEQYF	TGTGCCAGCAGCATTAGCGGGAGCTACGAGCAGTACTTC
TRBD2	NA	TRBV6-2/TRBV6-3	15	TRBJ2-3	CASSLTSGRGDTQYF	TGTGCCAGCAGCCTTACTAGCGGGAGGGGGGATACGCAGTATTTT
NA	once	TRBV7-8	15	TRBJ2-1	CASSPAGSRYNEQFF	TGTGCCAGCAGCCCTGCAGGGTCCCGTTACAATGAGCAGTTCTTC
NA	NA	TRBV2	13	TRBJ1-2	CASSRGSDYGYTF	TGTGCCAGCAGTCGGGGGTCGGACTATGGCTACACCTTC
NA	NA	TRBV10-3	14	TRBJ2-1	CAISDRGGNNEQFF	TGTGCCATCAGTGACAGGGGTGGGAACAATGAGCAGTTCTTC
TRBD2	NA	TRBV19	15	TRBJ2-7	CASSIGTSGISEQYF	TGTGCCAGTAGTATAGGAACTAGCGGGATCAGCGAGCAGTACTTC
NA	few	TRBV15	14	TRBJ2-2	CATRVGQYTGELFF	TGTGCCACCAGAGTTGGGCAGTACACCGGGGAGCTGTTTTTT
NA	NA	TRBV19	15	TRBJ2-5	CASSINLALQETQYF	TGTGCCAGTAGTATTAATCTAGCGCTTCAAGAGACCCAGTACTTC
NA	few	TRBV24-1	13	TRBJ2-1	CATSGTVYNEQFF	TGTGCCACCAGTGGGACAGTTTACAATGAGCAGTTCTTC
NA	NA	TRBV4-2	14	TRBJ2-2	CASSQVRSTGELFF	TGTGCCAGCAGCCAAGTCCGGTCGACCGGGGAGCTGTTTTTT
TRBD1	NA	TRBV5-1	16	TRBJ2-1	CASSLPVGTAVNEQFF	TGCGCCAGCAGCTTGCCGGTAGGGACAGCTGTCAATGAGCAGTTCTTC
TRBD1	NA	TRBV29-1	14	TRBJ2-1	CSAPGQGARNEQFF	TGCAGCGCCCCGGGACAGGGTGCTAGAAATGAGCAGTTCTTC
TRBD2	few	TRBV28	14	TRBJ2-7	CASTYSGTSHEQYF	TGTGCCAGCACCTATAGCGGGACGAGCCACGAGCAGTACTTC
TRBD2	NA	TRBV9	16	TRBJ2-7	CASSVAASGRGYEQYF	TGTGCCAGCAGCGTAGCGGCTAGCGGGAGAGGGTACGAGCAGTACTTC
TRBD1	NA	TRBV15	14	TRBJ1-2	CATSRGQGGVGYTF	TGTGCCACCAGCAGAGGGCAGGGGGGCGTCGGCTACACCTTC
NA	NA	TRBV7-3	13	TRBJ2-5	CASSPQAQETQYF	TGTGCCAGCAGCCCACAGGCACAAGAGACCCAGTACTTC
NA	NA	TRBV18	13	TRBJ2-7	CASSQQASYEQYF	TGTGCCAGCTCACAACAGGCCTCCTACGAGCAGTACTTC
NA	NA	TRBV27	12	TRBJ1-1	CASRAGNTEAFF	TGTGCCAGCAGAGCGGGGAACACTGAAGCTTTCTTT
NA	NA	TRBV7-3	14	TRBJ2-7	CASSLTAGPYEQYF	TGTGCCAGCAGCTTAACAGCGGGTCCCTACGAGCAGTACTTC
NA	once	TRBV15	14	TRBJ2-7	CATSRGGGAYEQYF	TGTGCCACCAGCAGAGGAGGGGGTGCCTACGAGCAGTACTTC
TRBD1	NA	TRBV7-2	15	TRBJ2-7	CASSPMRTGDYEQYF	TGTGCCAGCAGCCCCATGCGGACAGGGGATTACGAGCAGTACTTC